The clone carrying this T cell receptor (beta chain) has a count of ten or more. The antigen is not known. The sample belongs to a study of T cells after yellow fever vaccination. Study background: Low-cell-number fractions were prepared with SMART-Seq v4 Ultra Low Input. General study results and limits: Among primary-vaccination clones, most reappeared after the booster, at roughly 96% for CD4 and roughly 90% for CD8. Shared CD4/CD8 clonotypes were a small share, likely from convergent recombination.

TCRdb reanalysed the 5' RACE reads using MiXCR and keeps one entry per CDR3 protein. The data contain under 150,000 distinct CDR3 sequences, 7.7% of them singletons. Germline CDR1 and CDR2: LGHDT and YNNKEL (reference sequence). CDR3 length: 12 amino acids. With 2 bases removed from V and 9 bases from J, the gap between germline ends came to 7 bases. This sequence was found in a man aged 30 to 45 who received the YFV17D yellow fever vaccine. The chain couples TRBV3-1 to TRBJ2-2; no firm D call. The sequences come from CD4+ T cells sorted from PBMCs, collected 5 days after the yellow fever booster vaccination. Written as DNA, the CDR3 is TGTGCCAGCAGCCAACCAAAAAGGGAGCTGTTTTTT. Translation: CASSQPKRELFF.